What follows are 5 T cell receptor beta chains derived from one specimen sequenced in a study of graft-versus-host responses after intestinal transplantation. Some clones are missing from TCRdb's copy, which holds only in-frame ones; the method was immunoSEQ multiplex PCR. This sample has roughly 9,600 clones, with about 86% found just once. Lamina propria and intraepithelial lymphocytes were released by processing graft tissue. The sample here was ileum tissue, taken around 760 days after intestinal transplantation. Receptor source: a human patient who received an intestinal transplant, so some T cells may come from the graft donor.

The chain recombines TRBV4-2 with TRBJ2-3; D uncertain. CDR3 size: 15 residues. V shed 0 bases and J shed 1 base, with 8 bases lying between them. The germline gives CDR1 LGHNA, CDR2 YNFKEQ. The CDR3 bases are TGTGCCAGCAGCCAAGACACTCCCCGCACAGATACGCAGTATTTT. Translating gives CASSQDTPRTDTQYF.

There are a few counts of this clone. The J gene is TRBJ1-6, the V gene TRBV19, with a possible D match to TRBD1 (6 bases). CDR3 length equals 14 residues. V was cut by 6 bases and J by 7 bases, with 13 bases left in between. Germline-derived CDR1 and CDR2 are LNHDA and SQIVND (reference sequence). The CDR3 region has the DNA TGTGCCAGTAGAACGGGACAAAGAAATTCACCCCTCCACTTT. This sequence encodes CASRTGQRNSPLHF.

The chain recombines TRBV30 with TRBJ1-5; D perhaps matches TRBD1 (6 bases). CDR1 and CDR2 from the germline V gene are GTSNPN and SVGIG (reference sequence). This CDR3 spans 14 amino acids. V lost 5 bases and J lost 3, with 14 bases in between. CDR3 nucleotide sequence: TGTGCCTGGTCGCAGGGGACCACCAATCAGCCCCAGCATTTT. Protein sequence: CAWSQGTTNQPQHF.

This chain links TRBV19 with TRBJ1-5, with 10 bases lining up with TRBD1. V gave up 7 bases and J gave up 6 bases; unmatched junction bases: 6. Germline-derived CDR1 and CDR2 are LNHDA and SQIVND (reference sequence). The CDR3 loop spans 14 amino acids. As DNA, the CDR3 is TGTGCCAGTACCGGACAGGGGGTAGGTCAGCCCCAGCATTTT. It codes for CASTGQGVGQPQHF.

J is TRBJ1-5 and V is TRBV5-4; D may be TRBD1 (6 bases). V lost 4 bases and J 0 bases, leaving 20 bases between the germline ends. This CDR3 spans 18 amino acids. Germline CDR1 reads SGHNT; CDR2 reads YYREEE (reference sequence). The chain's CDR3 is CASSPYLPGHHSNQPQHF. The CDR3 DNA is TGTGCCAGCAGCCCCTACTTACCGGGACACCATAGCAATCAGCCCCAGCATTTT.